This TCR beta chain was sequenced for a study of beta chain features in type 1 diabetes. Sequencing targeted expressed TCRB transcripts, as all isolated RNA had been reverse transcribed. Produced via immunoSEQ multiplex PCR; TCRdb's table is partial and in-frame only. Of about 240,000 clones listed, 25% to 30% are singletons. Study conclusions and caveats: Moderate yet significant TCRB CDR3 shortening was seen in Type 1 diabetes patients in all four CD4+ subsets. There were fewer insertions and more deletions at the VDJ junctions of type 1 diabetes patients. PCR could preferentially amplify shorter templates, alike in patients and controls.

This CDR3 has 12 residues. Germline V gene lookup returns CDR1 LGHNA and CDR2 YSLEER. The J segment lost 9 bases and the V segment lost 2 bases, leaving 2 bases of the junction unmatched. This clone was recorded at least ten times. The antigen is unknown. The sequenced sample consisted of central memory CD4+ T cells from blood. V and J are TRBV4-3 and TRBJ2-3, with 7 bases that match TRBD2. The TCR comes from a man younger than 40 in good health. For the CDR3, the DNA is TGCGCCAGCAGCCAATGGGGAGGGACGCAGTATTTT. Translated, it gives CASSQWGGTQYF.